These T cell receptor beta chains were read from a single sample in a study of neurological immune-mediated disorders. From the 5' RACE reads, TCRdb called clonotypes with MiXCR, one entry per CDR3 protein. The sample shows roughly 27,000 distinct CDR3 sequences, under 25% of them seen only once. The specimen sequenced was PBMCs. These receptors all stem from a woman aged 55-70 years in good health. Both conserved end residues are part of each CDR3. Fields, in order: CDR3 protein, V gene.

CDR3: CASSRQDVNSPLHF
V: TRBV7-9

CDR3: CSARSGGGYGYTF
V: TRBV20-1

CDR3: CASHGSSYEQYF
V: TRBV27

CDR3: CASSLFWGSYEQYF
V: TRBV12-3/TRBV12-4

CDR3: CAISERANYGYTF
V: TRBV10-3

CDR3: CASSWLNSGQGNIQYF
V: TRBV5-1

CDR3: CASSLAAGQYEQYF
V: TRBV7-2

CDR3: CSARGGRETQYF
V: TRBV20-1

CDR3: CASSQGSGSSYNEQFF
V: TRBV4-1

CDR3: CASSLSDTQYF
V: TRBV5-1

CDR3: CATSRAVGGQPQHF
V: TRBV15

CDR3: CASSEADYEQYF
V: TRBV10-2

CDR3: CASSVAAASRTQYF
V: TRBV9

CDR3: CASSSTIAGGPTDTQYF
V: TRBV4-1

CDR3: CASSLTGGPYNEQFF
V: TRBV7-3

CDR3: CSANRESLTGMNSPLHF
V: TRBV20-1

CDR3: CSAFIAGVKNIQYF
V: TRBV20-1

CDR3: CSARDSRLANYNEQFF
V: TRBV20-1

CDR3: CASSQDPLTSGIEQFF
V: TRBV4-2

CDR3: CSARSGKLSYEQYF
V: TRBV20-1

CDR3: CAISEGGRQQFF
V: TRBV10-3

CDR3: CASSPSGFETQYF
V: TRBV5-1

CDR3: CASSVTGGNTEAFF
V: TRBV9

CDR3: CSAIKTVPKETQYF
V: TRBV20-1

CDR3: CASSLLGDGELFF
V: TRBV7-6

CDR3: CASSFPGLAGYNEQFF
V: TRBV7-9

CDR3: CASSQVGAVYEQYF
V: TRBV4-2

CDR3: CASSLGTRAAF
V: TRBV12-3/TRBV12-4

CDR3: CATSRGRSSGYEQYF
V: TRBV15

CDR3: CASSLSLHSYEQYF
V: TRBV7-2

CDR3: CASSEEEGYGELFF
V: TRBV6-1

CDR3: CASIQAGSEKLFF
V: TRBV28

CDR3: CASRSSGANVLTF
V: TRBV27

CDR3: CASSKLDGNQETQYF
V: TRBV6-1

CDR3: CASSELLAGGPLLYEQYF
V: TRBV2

CDR3: CAISGQGLNTEAFF
V: TRBV10-3

CDR3: CASSSPTGGVAYEQYF
V: TRBV28

CDR3: CSVAKGGSGNTIYF
V: TRBV29-1

CDR3: CASSQGTGTSGANTQYF
V: TRBV4-3

CDR3: CSALAGGNYNEQFF
V: TRBV20-1

CDR3: CASSLPLIEGGQFF
V: TRBV7-8

CDR3: CASSHSGSPYNEQFF
V: TRBV3-1

CDR3: CASRRTGTDTQYF
V: TRBV11-1

CDR3: CASRLGGGSPETQYF
V: TRBV28

CDR3: CASSVEGFYNEQFF
V: TRBV5-8

CDR3: CAISERNGGTNTGELFF
V: TRBV10-3

CDR3: CASSQPDQPQHF
V: TRBV4-1

CDR3: CAIRTTGESGNTIYF
V: TRBV10-3